The clone carrying this T cell receptor (beta chain) was seen more than once but under ten times. Its antigen remains unknown. The data were taken from a study of T-cell memory formation after mild COVID-19. Study results and caveats: Largely, contracting CD4+ clones fell within CM and EM, and contracting CD8+ clones within EMRA. Prior to infection, memory already included some responding clones, suggesting cross-reactive memory joined. Whereas later expanders leaned CD4+, clones contracting day 15 to 85 showed a balanced CD4/CD8 makeup.

After 5'RACE with constant-segment primers, TCR alpha and TCR beta cDNA libraries carrying sample barcodes and UMIs were obtained. TCRdb independently ran MiXCR on the 5' RACE reads; one entry per CDR3 protein. The profile shows 400,000 to 450,000 distinct CDR3 sequences, about 20% of them singletons. V was shortened by 2 bases and J by 0 bases, with 8 bases between the two germline ends. The CDR3 is 15 residues long. The receptor comes from a man aged 18-30 years who had mild COVID-19 (a few samples of this study predate the infection). Cell type and time point are not known. Source material: PBMCs or a T cell subset sorted from them (not recorded which). The chain has TRBV12-3 or TRBV12-4 and TRBJ1-3; D gene unclear. CDR3 DNA: TGTGCCAGCAGTTTATCCCACGGCTCTGGAAACACCATATATTTT. Its protein product is CASSLSHGSGNTIYF.